This T cell receptor (beta chain) originates from a study of a mutant IDH1 vaccine in newly diagnosed glioma. V lost 6 bases and J lost 2; bases outside the gene matches: 1. The CDR3 totals 14 residues. Germline V CDR1 and CDR2: MNHEY, SVGAGI. The sample's time point: baseline, week 1 (first vaccination visit). Indicated treatment: pre-vaccination baseline after standard-of-care therapy. Clones were sequenced by immunoSEQ multiplex PCR, and TCRdb holds only the in-frame ones, with some missing. Here the sample spans about 51,000 clones, about 80% being singletons. This receptor was taken from a woman in her forties with glioma. The sequenced sample was PBMCs, obtained from a glioma patient treated with radiotherapy, temozolomide or both. The rearrangement joins TRBV6-5 to TRBJ1-5; 10 bases match TRBD1. CDR3 nucleotide sequence: TGTGCCAGCAGAGGACAGGGGGGCAATCAGCCCCAGCATTTT. Residues: CASRGQGGNQPQHF.